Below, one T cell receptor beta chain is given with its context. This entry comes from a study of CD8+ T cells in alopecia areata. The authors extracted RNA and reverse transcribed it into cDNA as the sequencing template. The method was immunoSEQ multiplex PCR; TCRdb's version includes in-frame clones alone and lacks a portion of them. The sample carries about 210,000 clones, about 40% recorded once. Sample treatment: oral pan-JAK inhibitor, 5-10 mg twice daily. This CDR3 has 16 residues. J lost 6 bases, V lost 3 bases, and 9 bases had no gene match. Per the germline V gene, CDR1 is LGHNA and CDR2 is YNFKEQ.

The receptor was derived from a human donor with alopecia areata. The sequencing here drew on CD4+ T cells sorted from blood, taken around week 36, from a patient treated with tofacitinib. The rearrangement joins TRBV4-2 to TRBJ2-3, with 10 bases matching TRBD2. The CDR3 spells CASSHPLAGDSDTQYF. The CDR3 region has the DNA TGTGCCAGCAGCCATCCGCTAGCGGGAGACTCTGATACGCAGTATTTT.